The rows below give T cell receptor beta chains drawn from one sample of a study of blood T cell repertoires in COVID-19. Some clones are missing from TCRdb's copy, which holds only in-frame ones; the method was immunoSEQ multiplex PCR. The sample contains more than 50,000 clones, 70% to 75% of which appear only once. The sequencing sample was made of peripheral blood. The source is a woman in her seventies with acute or convalescent COVID-19. Both conserved end residues are part of each CDR3. Clone size is given for some rows only: seen once, a few or many times, or a class if the clone is expanded.

v_gene: TRBV11-2; abundance: once; CDR3aa: CASSLSRAGETFF
v_gene: TRBV12-3/TRBV12-4; abundance: few; CDR3aa: CASSFADSSPLHF
v_gene: TRBV3-1/TRBV3-2; abundance: -; CDR3aa: CASSQASGGASSTTQYF
v_gene: TRBV5-6; abundance: -; CDR3aa: CASSLQGPNQPQHF
v_gene: TRBV6-5; abundance: -; CDR3aa: CASSRQSGAFF
v_gene: TRBV27; abundance: -; CDR3aa: CASSLKHGGGSGANVLTF
v_gene: TRBV6-2/TRBV6-3; abundance: -; CDR3aa: CASSYVRGGYNEQFF
v_gene: TRBV7-9; abundance: -; CDR3aa: CASSSGTGGGGNQPQHF
v_gene: TRBV9; abundance: -; CDR3aa: CASSVGGRGPTDTQYF
v_gene: TRBV29-1; abundance: few; CDR3aa: CSVRERIEAFF
v_gene: TRBV5-5; abundance: -; CDR3aa: CASSLAGSSNYGYTF
v_gene: TRBV7-9; abundance: -; CDR3aa: CASSLRRTSGIQETQYF
v_gene: TRBV20-1; abundance: -; CDR3aa: CSAGGIAEAFF
v_gene: TRBV3-1/TRBV3-2; abundance: -; CDR3aa: CASSPRGLGQGALKYGYTF
v_gene: TRBV27; abundance: -; CDR3aa: CASSFGQSNQPQHF
v_gene: TRBV4-2; abundance: once; CDR3aa: CASSPGTIQETQYF
v_gene: TRBV12-3/TRBV12-4; abundance: -; CDR3aa: CASTPDRYNEQFF
v_gene: TRBV21-1; abundance: -; CDR3aa: CASSKDWRESPSPEQFF
v_gene: TRBV21-1; abundance: -; CDR3aa: CASSKGTDLSSYNEQFF
v_gene: TRBV4-1; abundance: -; CDR3aa: CASSLGDTEPYGYTF
v_gene: TRBV10-2; abundance: -; CDR3aa: CASSESRASHTGELFF
v_gene: TRBV7-3; abundance: -; CDR3aa: CASKRGSGVLDEQFF
v_gene: TRBV19; abundance: -; CDR3aa: CASSITLDRKNSPLHF
v_gene: TRBV19; abundance: -; CDR3aa: CASSSGGGTSGRKETQYF
v_gene: TRBV19; abundance: -; CDR3aa: CASSDRPNTEAFF
v_gene: TRBV7-9; abundance: once; CDR3aa: CASSLLMDTQYF
v_gene: TRBV5-1; abundance: -; CDR3aa: CASRDQQGNTGELFF
v_gene: TRBV5-1; abundance: -; CDR3aa: CASSIQRGEETQYF
v_gene: TRBV5-1; abundance: -; CDR3aa: CASGAKSDSTPGELFF
v_gene: TRBV19; abundance: -; CDR3aa: CASSIALRVGHAGELFF
v_gene: TRBV6-5; abundance: -; CDR3aa: CASSYDRGPGNTIYF
v_gene: TRBV19; abundance: -; CDR3aa: CASTPRERTTEAFF
v_gene: TRBV19; abundance: -; CDR3aa: CASRLRGFGNTIYF
v_gene: TRBV27; abundance: -; CDR3aa: CASSRGQGSNSPLHF
v_gene: TRBV7-6; abundance: -; CDR3aa: CASSFGQGANTGELFF
v_gene: TRBV29-1; abundance: -; CDR3aa: CSVEPPGQRYGYTF
v_gene: TRBV12-3/TRBV12-4; abundance: -; CDR3aa: CASSSGQGREQYF
v_gene: TRBV5-1; abundance: -; CDR3aa: CASSSGQGAGNTIYF
v_gene: TRBV5-1; abundance: -; CDR3aa: CASSLDGVRSGNTIYF
v_gene: TRBV10-3; abundance: -; CDR3aa: CAISAQGSGNTIYF
v_gene: TRBV10-2; abundance: once; CDR3aa: CASRDRQGWYNEQFF
v_gene: TRBV7-9; abundance: -; CDR3aa: CASSLGTGGNIQYF
v_gene: TRBV15; abundance: -; CDR3aa: CATSRGGEDYGYTF
v_gene: TRBV15; abundance: -; CDR3aa: CATSRGTGQSYGYTF
v_gene: TRBV27; abundance: once; CDR3aa: CASSRSGRSRNEQFF
v_gene: TRBV11-2; abundance: once; CDR3aa: CASSLQVEQYF
v_gene: TRBV19; abundance: -; CDR3aa: CASSTDGTSKRGYTF
v_gene: TRBV9; abundance: few; CDR3aa: CASSAPYTSGGAETQYF
v_gene: TRBV11-2; abundance: -; CDR3aa: CASRRTSGVGTYEQYF
v_gene: TRBV5-3; abundance: -; CDR3aa: CARSTHGLGGGLNEQFF
v_gene: TRBV7-6; abundance: -; CDR3aa: CASSSRGEPFETQYF
v_gene: TRBV19; abundance: -; CDR3aa: CASSTGTRNSPLHF
v_gene: TRBV18; abundance: -; CDR3aa: CASSPRTNSNTGELFF
v_gene: TRBV2; abundance: once; CDR3aa: CASRTHSYSNQPQHF
v_gene: TRBV10-2; abundance: -; CDR3aa: CASSGQGLLETQYF
v_gene: TRBV7-9; abundance: -; CDR3aa: CASSRGGGAGNEQFF
v_gene: TRBV18; abundance: -; CDR3aa: CASSPKSQTGTYEQYF
v_gene: TRBV5-1; abundance: many; CDR3aa: CASSPDRGLGEQYF
v_gene: TRBV6-5; abundance: -; CDR3aa: CASSSGGSGNTIYF